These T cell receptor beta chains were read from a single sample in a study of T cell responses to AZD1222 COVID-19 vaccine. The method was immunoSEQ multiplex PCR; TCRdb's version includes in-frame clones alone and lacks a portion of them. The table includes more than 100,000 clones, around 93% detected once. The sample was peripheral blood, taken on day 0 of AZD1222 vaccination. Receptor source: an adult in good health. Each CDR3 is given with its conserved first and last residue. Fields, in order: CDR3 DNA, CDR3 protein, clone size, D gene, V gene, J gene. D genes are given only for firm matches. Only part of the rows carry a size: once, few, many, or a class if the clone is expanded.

TGTGCCAGCAGCCCTAGCGGCCCTACTAGGAAGGGCGAGCAGTACTTC	CASSPSGPTRKGEQYF	-	TRBD2	TRBV7-2	TRBJ2-7
TGTGCCAGCAGTGTTGAGACGGTTACTCTGGGAAACACCATATATTTT	CASSVETVTLGNTIYF	-	-	TRBV3-1/TRBV3-2	TRBJ1-3
TGTGCCAGCAGTGAACTCCACACTAGCGTCCGGGGGGGCACCGGGGAGCTGTTTTTT	CASSELHTSVRGGTGELFF	-	TRBD2	TRBV6-1	TRBJ2-2
TGTGCCAGCAGCGTTCAAGGGGGAGAGACCCAGTACTTC	CASSVQGGETQYF	once	-	TRBV28	TRBJ2-5
TGTGCCAGCTCACCGCTGAGATCGGAGGGGATCACAGATACGCAGTATTTT	CASSPLRSEGITDTQYF	-	-	TRBV18	TRBJ2-3
TGTGCCAGCAGCCCCGACGTGGGCACTGAAGCTTTCTTT	CASSPDVGTEAFF	-	-	TRBV7-2	TRBJ1-1
TGTGCCACCCAGCGGAACTACGAGCAGTACTTC	CATQRNYEQYF	-	-	TRBV25-1	TRBJ2-7
TGTGCCAGCAGCTTAGCGAGGCGGGACAGGGGGCTTGGGGATGGCTACACCTTC	CASSLARRDRGLGDGYTF	-	TRBD1	TRBV7-9	TRBJ1-2
TGTGCCAGCAGCTGGACAGATTACAATGAGCAGTTCTTC	CASSWTDYNEQFF	-	-	TRBV5-6	TRBJ2-1
TGTGCCAGCAGCCGTTATTCCCCCCTCTTGTTCGCTAATGAAAAACTGTTTTTT	CASSRYSPLLFANEKLFF	-	-	TRBV11-2	TRBJ1-4
TGTGCCTGGAGTCAGGGGGGGGCTGGGGCTTTCTTT	CAWSQGGAGAFF	-	TRBD1	TRBV30	TRBJ1-1
TGTGCCATCAGCGACCTGGTCAGCAGAGATAATGCTGGAAACACCATATATTTT	CAISDLVSRDNAGNTIYF	-	-	TRBV10-3	TRBJ1-3
TGTGCCAGCAGCTTAGCTTGGCATGAGCAGTTCTTC	CASSLAWHEQFF	-	-	TRBV7-9	TRBJ2-1
TGCAGTGCTAGTACCAGACAGGGGAGCAATCAGCCCCAGCATTTT	CSASTRQGSNQPQHF	-	TRBD1	TRBV20-1	TRBJ1-5
TGCGCCAGCAGCCAAGTTCAGGGGACCTACGAGCAGTACTTC	CASSQVQGTYEQYF	-	-	TRBV4-1	TRBJ2-7
TGTGCCAGCACCAACTCAGGGGAAGGTCAGCCCCAGCATTTT	CASTNSGEGQPQHF	-	-	TRBV28	TRBJ1-5
TGTGCCAGCAGCGCCGGAGGTGGGAATTCACCCCTCCACTTT	CASSAGGGNSPLHF	-	-	TRBV9	TRBJ1-6
TGTGCCAGCCGGCGGCTGTTCAATGAGCAGTTCTTC	CASRRLFNEQFF	once	-	TRBV5-5	TRBJ2-1
TGTGCCAGCAGTTACTACACCAGGGGAGGGAGCAATCAGCCCCAGCATTTT	CASSYYTRGGSNQPQHF	-	-	TRBV6-2/TRBV6-3	TRBJ1-5
TGTGCCAGCTCACCAGTAGACAGTGGTCTCTACAATGAGCAGTTCTTC	CASSPVDSGLYNEQFF	-	-	TRBV18	TRBJ2-1
TGTGCCAGCAGTTTAAATTTTGGGACAGGACATGGCAATCAGCCCCAGCATTTT	CASSLNFGTGHGNQPQHF	-	TRBD1	TRBV27	TRBJ1-5
TGTGCCAGCAGCGGGCCCCCCGGCAGGGGGGATTCACCCCTCCACTTT	CASSGPPGRGDSPLHF	-	TRBD1	TRBV5-4	TRBJ1-6
TGTGCCAGCAGCAAAACTAGCGGCTTAGGGACAGATACGCAGTATTTT	CASSKTSGLGTDTQYF	once	TRBD2	TRBV5-4	TRBJ2-3
TGCAGTGCTAGTCCCGGCGGGGGAGAGCAGTACTTC	CSASPGGGEQYF	-	TRBD2	TRBV20-1	TRBJ2-7
TGCGCCAGCAGCCAAGGAAGGGGGGGCTATACGCAGTATTTT	CASSQGRGGYTQYF	-	-	TRBV4-1	TRBJ2-3
TGTGCCAGCAGTGAAGAGACAGGGACCTATGGCTACACCTTC	CASSEETGTYGYTF	-	TRBD1	TRBV6-1	TRBJ1-2
TGTGCCAGCAGTTTATCGTACGCGGCTATCGATTCGTACGAGCAGTACTTC	CASSLSYAAIDSYEQYF	-	-	TRBV27	TRBJ2-7
TGTGCCAGCAGCCAAGATTGGACTAGCGCCTACTCCTACGAGCAGTACTTC	CASSQDWTSAYSYEQYF	-	TRBD2	TRBV3-1/TRBV3-2	TRBJ2-7
TGTGCCACCGGGTTTACTAGCGGGAACTACGAGCAGTACTTC	CATGFTSGNYEQYF	-	TRBD2	TRBV15	TRBJ2-7
TGTGCCAGCTCACCAGAACAGGGAAACTATGGCTACACCTTC	CASSPEQGNYGYTF	-	-	TRBV18	TRBJ1-2
TGTGCCACTTGGGAGGGGGAGGATGAAAAACTGTTTTTT	CATWEGEDEKLFF	-	-	TRBV24-1	TRBJ1-4
TGTGCCAGCAGCGTAGGATCCCCGCACTACACTGAAGCTTTCTTT	CASSVGSPHYTEAFF	few	-	TRBV9	TRBJ1-1
TGTGCCAGCAGCTCTGGAGGGGCTGGCTACACCTTC	CASSSGGAGYTF	-	-	TRBV5-8	TRBJ1-2
TGTGCCTGGTTAGGGGACAGGGGGCTAGAGACCCAGTACTTC	CAWLGDRGLETQYF	-	TRBD1	TRBV30	TRBJ2-5
TGTGCCAGCAGCCTGGGAGTCTCTGGGGCCAACGTCCTGACTTTC	CASSLGVSGANVLTF	-	-	TRBV7-2	TRBJ2-6
TGTGCCAGCAGCTTAGCAGTCTCAGGGGGCAAGGAAGCTTTCTTT	CASSLAVSGGKEAFF	-	TRBD1	TRBV7-9	TRBJ1-1
TGTGCCAGCAGCCAAGATTCAAGCGGAAAGCAGTTCTTC	CASSQDSSGKQFF	-	-	TRBV3-1/TRBV3-2	TRBJ2-1
TGTGCCAGTAGTACAGGGGAGACAGGTACCCTCAATCAGCCCCAGCATTTT	CASSTGETGTLNQPQHF	-	-	TRBV19	TRBJ1-5
TGTGTTATACAGCGGGAGGGCACAGATACGCAGTATTTT	CVIQREGTDTQYF	-	TRBD2	TRBV7-9	TRBJ2-3
TGTGCCAGCAGTCCGGGTCCTAGAAGGGTGAACACTGAAGCTTTCTTT	CASSPGPRRVNTEAFF	-	-	TRBV2	TRBJ1-1
TGTGCCAGCAGCTTAGCGGGGGCTAGCGGACCCTACGAGCAGTACTTC	CASSLAGASGPYEQYF	once	-	TRBV7-8	TRBJ2-7
TGTGCCAGCAGGTGGGGGAGCTCCTACGAGCAGTACTTC	CASRWGSSYEQYF	-	-	TRBV6-5	TRBJ2-7
TGTGCCACCAGTGACCCGAAGAGGGGGACTGAAGCTTTCTTT	CATSDPKRGTEAFF	-	-	TRBV24-1	TRBJ1-1
TGTGCCAGCAGCGTAGGGTACCAAGAGACCCAGTACTTC	CASSVGYQETQYF	-	-	TRBV9	TRBJ2-5
TGTGCCAGTAGTATAACTAGCGGGAGTGATTCTACCTACGAGCAGTACTTC	CASSITSGSDSTYEQYF	few	TRBD2	TRBV19	TRBJ2-7
TGCGCCAGCAGCCAAGGGCCGACAGGGGGAAACTATGGCTACACCTTC	CASSQGPTGGNYGYTF	-	TRBD1	TRBV4-1	TRBJ1-2
TGTGCCAGCAGTTACCCCAGGGGGCGGCACACTGAAGCTTTCTTT	CASSYPRGRHTEAFF	-	TRBD1	TRBV6-2/TRBV6-3	TRBJ1-1
TGCGCCAGCAGCCAGAGTTACAGGTTTCGGGATTCACCCCTCCACTTT	CASSQSYRFRDSPLHF	-	-	TRBV4-3	TRBJ1-6
TGTGCCAGCAGCCTCAGGGAAAACCCGAACACTGAAGCTTTCTTT	CASSLRENPNTEAFF	-	-	TRBV7-8	TRBJ1-1
TGTGCCAGCAGCTTAGTAACAGAATGGCGAGGCTATGGCTACACCTTC	CASSLVTEWRGYGYTF	once	-	TRBV7-9	TRBJ1-2
TGTGCCAGTAGTATGGGACACACCTACGAGCAGTACTTC	CASSMGHTYEQYF	once	-	TRBV19	TRBJ2-7
TGTGCCAGCAGTTATCACATCTCCTCGGGCTACACCTTC	CASSYHISSGYTF	-	-	TRBV12-3/TRBV12-4	TRBJ1-2
TGCGCCAGCAGCTTGGGACGGGCTAGCACAGATACGCAGTATTTT	CASSLGRASTDTQYF	-	-	TRBV5-1	TRBJ2-3